This T cell receptor beta chain was found in a study of T cell repertoires in enteric fever (dated by TCRdb to 2016 to 2018). As for the study more broadly: Using volunteers experimentally challenged with Salmonella Typhi or Paratyphi A, the study rebuilt the Salmonella-specific repertoire of circulating effector CD4+ T cells. Tetramers loaded with CdtB(105-125) peptide variants (SP110Y, ST110H) were used to stain T cells, including ex vivo. Circulating effector CD4+ T cells that responded to Salmonella infection were identified with mass cytometry. In the study, T cell receptor sequencing was integrated with live fluorescence barcoding, mass cytometry and unbiased single-cell cloning. General findings and caveats noted by the study authors: Accumulation of T cells not cross-reacting between serovars appeared to be driven by single amino acid variations in the immunodominant proteins CdtB and PhoN. S. Typhi- and S. Paratyphi A-specific immunodominant T cell antigens were identified as HlyE and CdtB, respectively. Among the expanded clonotypes were cross-reactive responses to distantly related Salmonella serovars as well as clones that recognized antigens unique to S. Typhi or S. Paratyphi A.

Its CDR3 holds 15 amino acids, cysteine through phenylalanine. The sequence is cut down to CDR3 DNA, 45 bases in frame from base 1. V trim: 5 bases; J trim: 7 bases; unmatched bases: 13. The germline V gene sets CDR1 to SNHLY and CDR2 to FYNNEI. The sample was run on an Illumina MiSeq. TCRdb's own reprocessing of the public reads used fastp at Q25 and MiXCR and kept productive beta chains. CDR3 protein sequences are deduplicated, and each keeps its most common genes and DNA. The sample table holds about 1,600 distinct CDR3 sequences, of which about 35% were seen once. Of the sample, 15% to 20% is held by the ten largest clones. By its share of the sample, this clonotype is medium-sized (0.01 to 0.1%). The target of this receptor is not known. Base qualities are not recorded, but no much larger clone differs from it by a single base.

Sample: CCR7- CD38- CD4+ T cells from PBMCs. Here the chain combines TRBV2 and TRBJ2-7, and TRBD2 matches 8 of the central bases. This clonotype was obtained from a human donor with Salmonella enteric fever, either typhoid or paratyphoid (not recorded which). The DNA is TGTGCCAGCAGTTTGGGTTTAGCGGGATCGTCTGAGCAGTACTTC. Its coded protein is CASSLGLAGSSEQYF.